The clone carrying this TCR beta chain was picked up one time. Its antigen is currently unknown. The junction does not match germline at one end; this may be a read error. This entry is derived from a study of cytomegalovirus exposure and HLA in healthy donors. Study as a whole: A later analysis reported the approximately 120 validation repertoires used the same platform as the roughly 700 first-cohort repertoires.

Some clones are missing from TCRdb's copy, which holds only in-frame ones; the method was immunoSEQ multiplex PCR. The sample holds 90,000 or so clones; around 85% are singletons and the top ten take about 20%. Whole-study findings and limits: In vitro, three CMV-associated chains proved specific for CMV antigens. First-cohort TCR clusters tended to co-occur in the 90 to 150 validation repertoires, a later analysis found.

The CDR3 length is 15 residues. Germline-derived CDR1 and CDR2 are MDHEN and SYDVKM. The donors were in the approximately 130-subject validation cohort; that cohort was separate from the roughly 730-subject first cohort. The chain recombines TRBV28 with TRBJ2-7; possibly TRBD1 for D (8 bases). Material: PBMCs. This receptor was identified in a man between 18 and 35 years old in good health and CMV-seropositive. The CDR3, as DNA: TGTGTCAGCAGTTTCGGAACAGGGGGGGGCTACGAGCAGTACTTC. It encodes CVSSFGTGGGYEQYF.